This T cell receptor beta chain emerged from a study of blood T cell repertoires in COVID-19. The method was immunoSEQ multiplex PCR; TCRdb's version includes in-frame clones alone and lacks a portion of them. The sample has around 200,000 clones, about 90% seen once. Germline V CDR1 and CDR2: SNHLY, FYNNEI. There are 12 residues in the CDR3. The ends were cut back, 1 base at V and 12 bases at J, with 7 bases in the middle. The specimen sequenced was peripheral blood. This clonotype originated in a man aged 35 to 55 with active or convalescent COVID-19. The genes are TRBV2 and TRBJ1-6; D is undetermined. As DNA, the CDR3 is TGTGCCAGCAGTGAAGGTGCGGGACCCCTCCACTTT. It is translated as CASSEGAGPLHF.